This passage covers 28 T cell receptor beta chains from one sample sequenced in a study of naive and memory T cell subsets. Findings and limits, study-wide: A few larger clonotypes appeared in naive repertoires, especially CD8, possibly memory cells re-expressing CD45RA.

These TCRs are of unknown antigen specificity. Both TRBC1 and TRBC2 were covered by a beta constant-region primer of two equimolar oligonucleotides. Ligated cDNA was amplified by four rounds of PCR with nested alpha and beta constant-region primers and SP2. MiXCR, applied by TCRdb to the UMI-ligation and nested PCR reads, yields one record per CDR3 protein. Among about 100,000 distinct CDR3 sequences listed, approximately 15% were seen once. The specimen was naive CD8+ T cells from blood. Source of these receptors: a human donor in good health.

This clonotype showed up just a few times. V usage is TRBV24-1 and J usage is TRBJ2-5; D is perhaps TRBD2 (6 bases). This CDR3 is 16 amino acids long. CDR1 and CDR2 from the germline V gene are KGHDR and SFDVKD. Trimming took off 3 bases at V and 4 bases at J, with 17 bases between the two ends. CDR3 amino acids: CATSDPTTVGGETQYF. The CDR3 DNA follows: TGTGCCACCAGTGATCCTACTACGGTGGGGGGAGAGACCCAGTACTTC.

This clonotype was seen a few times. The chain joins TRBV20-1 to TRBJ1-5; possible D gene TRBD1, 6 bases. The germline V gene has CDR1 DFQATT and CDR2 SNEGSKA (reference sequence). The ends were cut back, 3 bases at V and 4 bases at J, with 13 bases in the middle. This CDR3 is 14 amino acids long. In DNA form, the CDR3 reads TGCAGTGCTAGTTCGGGGGGCACGAATCAGCCCCAGCATTTT. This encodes CSASSGGTNQPQHF.

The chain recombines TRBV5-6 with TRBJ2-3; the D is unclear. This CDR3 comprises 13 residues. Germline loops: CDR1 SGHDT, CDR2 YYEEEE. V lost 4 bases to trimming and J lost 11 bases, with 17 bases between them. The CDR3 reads CASSPRSADGQYF. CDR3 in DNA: TGTGCCAGCAGCCCGAGGAGCGCGGATGGGCAGTATTTT.

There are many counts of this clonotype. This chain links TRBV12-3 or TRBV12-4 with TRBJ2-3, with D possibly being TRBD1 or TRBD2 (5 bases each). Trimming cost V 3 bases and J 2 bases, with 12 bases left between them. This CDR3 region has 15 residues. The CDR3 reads CASSLGDRLTDTQYF. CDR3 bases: TGTGCCAGCAGTTTGGGGGACCGCCTCACAGATACGCAGTATTTT.

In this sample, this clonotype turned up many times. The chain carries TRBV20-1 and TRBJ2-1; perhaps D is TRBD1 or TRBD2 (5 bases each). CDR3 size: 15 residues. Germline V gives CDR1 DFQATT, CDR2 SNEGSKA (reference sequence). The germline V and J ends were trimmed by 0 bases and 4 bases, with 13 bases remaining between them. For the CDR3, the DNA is TGCAGTGCTAGAGATCCGGGGACGGAGTACAATGAGCAGTTCTTC. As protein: CSARDPGTEYNEQFF.

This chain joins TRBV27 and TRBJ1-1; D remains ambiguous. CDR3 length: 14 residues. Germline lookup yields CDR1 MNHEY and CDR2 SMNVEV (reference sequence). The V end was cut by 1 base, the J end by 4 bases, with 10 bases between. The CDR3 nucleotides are TGTGCCAGCAGTTTATTGGGTAAGGGCACTGAAGCTTTCTTT. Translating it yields CASSLLGKGTEAFF.

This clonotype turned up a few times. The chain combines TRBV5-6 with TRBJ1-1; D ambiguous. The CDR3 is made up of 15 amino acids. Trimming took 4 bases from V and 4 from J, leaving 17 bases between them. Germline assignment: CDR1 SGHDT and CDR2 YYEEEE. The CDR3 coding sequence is TGTGCCAGCAGCCTACTATCTTCGAGGATCACTGAAGCTTTCTTT. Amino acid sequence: CASSLLSSRITEAFF.

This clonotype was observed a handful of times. CDR3 residues: CASSLTLTGHYEQYF. DNA of the CDR3: TGTGCCAGCAGTCTGACTTTGACAGGACACTACGAGCAGTACTTC. This sequence joins TRBV12-3 or TRBV12-4 and TRBJ2-7, with a possible D match to TRBD1 (6 bases). Trimming removed 5 bases from V and 3 bases from J, with 17 bases in between. The CDR3 has 15 amino acids.

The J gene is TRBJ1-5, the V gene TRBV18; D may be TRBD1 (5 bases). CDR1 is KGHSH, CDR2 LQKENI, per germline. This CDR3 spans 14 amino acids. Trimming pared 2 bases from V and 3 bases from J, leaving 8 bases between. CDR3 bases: TGTGCCAGCTCACCAGGGGGTCTCAATCAGCCCCAGCATTTT. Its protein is CASSPGGLNQPQHF.

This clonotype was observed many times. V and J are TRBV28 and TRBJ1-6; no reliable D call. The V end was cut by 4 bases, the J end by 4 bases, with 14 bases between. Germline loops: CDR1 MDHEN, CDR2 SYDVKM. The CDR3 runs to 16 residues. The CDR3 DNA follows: TGTGCCAGCAGTTCCGAGAACGTCTTATATAATTCACCCCTCCACTTT. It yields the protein CASSSENVLYNSPLHF.

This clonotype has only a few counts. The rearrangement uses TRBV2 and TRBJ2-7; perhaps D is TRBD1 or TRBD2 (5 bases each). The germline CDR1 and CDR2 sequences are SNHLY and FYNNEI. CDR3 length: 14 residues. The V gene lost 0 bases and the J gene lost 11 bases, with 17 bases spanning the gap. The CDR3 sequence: CASSEASGPLEKYF. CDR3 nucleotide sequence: TGTGCCAGCAGTGAAGCGTCAGGGCCACTAGAGAAGTACTTC.

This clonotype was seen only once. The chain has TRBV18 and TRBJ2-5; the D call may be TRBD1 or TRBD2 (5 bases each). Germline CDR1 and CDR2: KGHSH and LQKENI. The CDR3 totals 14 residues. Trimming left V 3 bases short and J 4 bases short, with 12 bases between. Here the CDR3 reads CASSPDRGVETQYF. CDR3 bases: TGTGCCAGCTCACCCGACCGGGGCGTAGAGACCCAGTACTTC.

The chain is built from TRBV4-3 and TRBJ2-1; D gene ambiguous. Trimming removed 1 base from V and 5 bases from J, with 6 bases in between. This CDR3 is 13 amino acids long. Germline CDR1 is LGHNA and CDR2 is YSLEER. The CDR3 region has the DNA TGCGCCAGCAGCCAAGGATGGGACAATGAGCAGTTCTTC. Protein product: CASSQGWDNEQFF.

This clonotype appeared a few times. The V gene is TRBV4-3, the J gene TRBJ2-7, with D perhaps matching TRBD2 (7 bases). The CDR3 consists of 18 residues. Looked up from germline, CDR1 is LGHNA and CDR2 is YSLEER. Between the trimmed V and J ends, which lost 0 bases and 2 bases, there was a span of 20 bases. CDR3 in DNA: TGCGCCAGCAGCCAAGAGGACCGGAGGGGGGGGGCCCCCTACGAGCAGTACTTC. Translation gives CASSQEDRRGGAPYEQYF.

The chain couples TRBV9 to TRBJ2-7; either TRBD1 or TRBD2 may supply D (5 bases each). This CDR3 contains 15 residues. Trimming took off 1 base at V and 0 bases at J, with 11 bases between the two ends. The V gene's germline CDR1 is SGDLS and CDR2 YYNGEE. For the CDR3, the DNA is TGTGCCAGCAGCGTACTGGGGACCTCCTCCTACGAGCAGTACTTC. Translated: CASSVLGTSSYEQYF.

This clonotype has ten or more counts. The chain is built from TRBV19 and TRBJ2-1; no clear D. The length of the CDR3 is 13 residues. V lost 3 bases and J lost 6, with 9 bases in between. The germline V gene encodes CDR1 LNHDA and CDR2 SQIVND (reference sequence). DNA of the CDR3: TGTGCCAGTAGTATGTTTACTACCAATGAGCAGTTCTTC. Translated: CASSMFTTNEQFF.

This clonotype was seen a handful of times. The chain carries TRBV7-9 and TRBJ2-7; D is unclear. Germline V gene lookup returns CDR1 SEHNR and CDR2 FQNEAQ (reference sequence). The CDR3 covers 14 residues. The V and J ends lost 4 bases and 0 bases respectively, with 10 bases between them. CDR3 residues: CASSSTDGSYEQYF. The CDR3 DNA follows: TGTGCCAGCAGCTCAACGGACGGCTCCTACGAGCAGTACTTC.

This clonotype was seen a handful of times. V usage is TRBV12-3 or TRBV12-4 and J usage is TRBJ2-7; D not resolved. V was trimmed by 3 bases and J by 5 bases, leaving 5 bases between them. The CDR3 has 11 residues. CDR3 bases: TGTGCCAGCAGTTTCGGCCACGAGCAGTACTTC. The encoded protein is CASSFGHEQYF.

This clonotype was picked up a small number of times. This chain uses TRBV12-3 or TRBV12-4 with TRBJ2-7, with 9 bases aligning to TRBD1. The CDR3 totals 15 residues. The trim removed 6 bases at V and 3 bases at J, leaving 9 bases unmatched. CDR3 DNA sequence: TGTGCCAGCAGCCCGACCGGGACAGGGTACTACGAGCAGTACTTC. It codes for CASSPTGTGYYEQYF.

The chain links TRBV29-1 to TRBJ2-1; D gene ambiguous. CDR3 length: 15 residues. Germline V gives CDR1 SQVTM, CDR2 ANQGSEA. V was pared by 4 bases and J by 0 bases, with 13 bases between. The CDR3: CSVAGGPSSYNEQFF. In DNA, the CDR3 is TGCAGCGTTGCGGGCGGACCCAGCTCCTACAATGAGCAGTTCTTC.

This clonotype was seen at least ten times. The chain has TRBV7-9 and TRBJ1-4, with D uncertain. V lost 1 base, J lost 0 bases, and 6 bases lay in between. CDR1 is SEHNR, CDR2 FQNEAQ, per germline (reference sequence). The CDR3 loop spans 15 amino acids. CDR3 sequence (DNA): TGTGCCAGCAGCTTAGTCGGGGCAACTAATGAAAAACTGTTTTTT. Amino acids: CASSLVGATNEKLFF.

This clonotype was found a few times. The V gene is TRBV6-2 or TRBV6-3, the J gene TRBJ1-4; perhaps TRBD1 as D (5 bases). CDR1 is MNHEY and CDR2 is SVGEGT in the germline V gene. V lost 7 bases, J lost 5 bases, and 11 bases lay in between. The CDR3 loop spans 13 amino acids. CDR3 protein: CASTGRRNEKLFF. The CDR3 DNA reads TGTGCCAGCACGGGACGGAGGAATGAAAAACTGTTTTTT.

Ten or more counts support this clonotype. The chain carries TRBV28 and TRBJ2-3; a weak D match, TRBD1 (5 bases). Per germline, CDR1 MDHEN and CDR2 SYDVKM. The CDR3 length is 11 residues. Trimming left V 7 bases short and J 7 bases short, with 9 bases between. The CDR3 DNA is TGTGCCAGCACCAACAGGAATACGCAGTATTTT. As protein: CASTNRNTQYF.

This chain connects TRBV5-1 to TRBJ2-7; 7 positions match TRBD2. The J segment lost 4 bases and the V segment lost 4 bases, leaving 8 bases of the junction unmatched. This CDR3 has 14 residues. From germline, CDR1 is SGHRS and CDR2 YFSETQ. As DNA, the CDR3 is TGCGCCAGCAGCGGGCGGGAGTCAGGATACGAGCAGTACTTC. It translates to CASSGRESGYEQYF.

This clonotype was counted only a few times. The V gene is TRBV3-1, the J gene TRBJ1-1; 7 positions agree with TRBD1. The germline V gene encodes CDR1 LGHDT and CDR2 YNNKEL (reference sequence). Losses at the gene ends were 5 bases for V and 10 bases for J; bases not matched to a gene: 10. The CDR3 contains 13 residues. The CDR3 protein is CASSTRQGKGAFF. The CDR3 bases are TGTGCCAGCAGCACCCGACAGGGAAAGGGAGCTTTCTTT.

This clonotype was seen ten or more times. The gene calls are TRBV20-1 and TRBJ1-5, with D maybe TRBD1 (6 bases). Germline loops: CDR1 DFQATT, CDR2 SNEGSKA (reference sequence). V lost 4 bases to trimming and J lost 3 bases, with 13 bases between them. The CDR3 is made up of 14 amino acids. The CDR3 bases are TGCAGTGCTACGAAACAGGGCCTCAATCAGCCCCAGCATTTT. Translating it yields CSATKQGLNQPQHF.

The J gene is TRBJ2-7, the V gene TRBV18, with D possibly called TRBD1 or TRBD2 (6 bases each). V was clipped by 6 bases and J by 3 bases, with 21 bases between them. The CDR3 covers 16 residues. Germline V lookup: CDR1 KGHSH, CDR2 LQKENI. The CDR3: CASSNEEGENFYEQYF. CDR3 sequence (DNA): TGTGCCAGCTCGAACGAGGAGGGGGAAAACTTCTACGAGCAGTACTTC. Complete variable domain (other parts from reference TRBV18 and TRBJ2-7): NAGVMQNPRHLVRRRGQEARLRCSPMKGHSHVYWYRQLPEEGLKFMVYLQKENIIDESGMPKERFSAEFPKEGPSILRIQQVVRGDSAAYFCASSNEEGENFYEQYFGPGTRLTVT.

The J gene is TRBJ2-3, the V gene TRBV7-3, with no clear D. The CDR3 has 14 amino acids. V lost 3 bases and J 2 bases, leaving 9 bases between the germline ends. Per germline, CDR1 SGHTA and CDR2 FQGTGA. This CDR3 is CASSLVPNTDTQYF. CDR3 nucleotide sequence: TGTGCCAGCAGCTTGGTCCCGAACACAGATACGCAGTATTTT.